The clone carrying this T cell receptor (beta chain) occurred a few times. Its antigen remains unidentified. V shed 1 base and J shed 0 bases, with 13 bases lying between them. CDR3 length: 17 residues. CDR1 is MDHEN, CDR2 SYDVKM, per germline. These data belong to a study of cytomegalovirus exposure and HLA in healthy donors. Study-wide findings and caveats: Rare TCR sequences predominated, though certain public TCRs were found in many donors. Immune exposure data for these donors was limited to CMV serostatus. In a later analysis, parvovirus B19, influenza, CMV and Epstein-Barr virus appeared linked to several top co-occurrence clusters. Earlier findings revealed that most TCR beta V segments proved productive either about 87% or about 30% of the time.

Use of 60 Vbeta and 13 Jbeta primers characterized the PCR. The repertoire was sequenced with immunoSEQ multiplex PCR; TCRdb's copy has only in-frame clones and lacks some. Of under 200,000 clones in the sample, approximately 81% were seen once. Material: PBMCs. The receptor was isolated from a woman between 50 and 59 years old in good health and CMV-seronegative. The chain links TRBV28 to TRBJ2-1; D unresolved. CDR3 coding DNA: TGTGCCAGCAGTTTATTCAAACAGAGTAGCTCCTACAATGAGCAGTTCTTC. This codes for CASSLFKQSSSYNEQFF.